The 5 T cell receptor beta chains listed next were all sequenced from one sample in a study of blood T cell repertoires in COVID-19. Profiling relied on immunoSEQ multiplex PCR, and the TCRdb table lists in-frame clones only, not all of them. The table has tens of thousands of clones, roughly 84% seen once. The sequenced material came from peripheral blood. Every receptor here comes from a woman of 80 years or more with acute or convalescent COVID-19.

The V call is TRBV15, the J call TRBJ1-2; possibly TRBD1 for D (6 bases). Trimming removed 0 bases from V and 3 bases from J, with 20 bases in between. This CDR3 is built from 18 residues. From germline, CDR1 is LNHNV and CDR2 YYDKDF (reference sequence). CDR3 residues: CATSRDQRYSDRYYGYTF. DNA of the CDR3: TGTGCCACCAGCAGAGATCAAAGATACTCGGACAGATACTATGGCTACACCTTC.

The V gene is TRBV27, the J gene TRBJ2-1, with D hard to call. This CDR3 is 14 amino acids long. Trimming took 5 bases from V and 2 from J, leaving 10 bases between them. Germline-derived CDR1 and CDR2 are MNHEY and SMNVEV (reference sequence). CDR3 coding DNA: TGTGCCAGCAGTATCTCCACGGCCTACAATGAGCAGTTCTTC. Translation: CASSISTAYNEQFF.

Here the CDR3 DNA reads TGTGCCAGCAGCTTAGCAGGGGGCTTAAACACTGAAGCTTTCTTT. Its protein is CASSLAGGLNTEAFF. The chain couples TRBV13 to TRBJ1-1, with 8 nucleotides matching TRBD1. The CDR3 has 15 residues. J lost 2 bases, V lost 1 base, and 3 bases had no gene match. Germline assignment: CDR1 PRHDT and CDR2 FYEKMQ (reference sequence).

This sequence joins TRBV4-3 and TRBJ1-1, with no clear D. CDR1 is LGHNA, CDR2 YSLEER, per germline. There are 16 residues in the CDR3. V was clipped by 1 base and J by 0 bases, with 12 bases between them. Written as DNA, the CDR3 is TGCGCCAGCAGCCAAGTGAGAACGCTCATGAACACTGAAGCTTTCTTT. It codes for CASSQVRTLMNTEAFF.

J is TRBJ2-1 and V is TRBV5-1; 7 bases agree with TRBD2. This CDR3 spans 16 amino acids. V lost 2 bases to trimming and J lost 0 bases; unmatched junction nucleotides: 5. Germline loops: CDR1 SGHRS, CDR2 YFSETQ. The CDR3 bases are TGCGCCAGCAGCTTTAGCGGGCGCAGCTCCTACAATGAGCAGTTCTTC. Its protein product is CASSFSGRSSYNEQFF.